This TCR beta chain was captured by sequencing in a study of response to subunit inactivated influenza vaccine. TCRdb re-called the RT-PCR reads with MiXCR, one entry per CDR3 protein. Of over 400,000 distinct CDR3 sequences listed, about an eighth are singletons. A few counts support this clonotype. The germline V gene encodes CDR1 SGHRS and CDR2 YFSETQ. The length of the CDR3 is 13 residues. Losses at the gene ends were 4 bases for V and 5 bases for J; bases not matched to a gene: 2. The source material was PBMCs from blood, sampled 45 days after vaccination. The TCR was taken from a man aged 50-59 years who received an inactivated influenza vaccine. This sequence joins TRBV5-1 and TRBJ1-4, with 7 positions matching TRBD1. The CDR3 coding sequence is TGCGCCAGCAGCGTGGGACAGAATGAAAAACTGTTTTTT. Protein: CASSVGQNEKLFF.